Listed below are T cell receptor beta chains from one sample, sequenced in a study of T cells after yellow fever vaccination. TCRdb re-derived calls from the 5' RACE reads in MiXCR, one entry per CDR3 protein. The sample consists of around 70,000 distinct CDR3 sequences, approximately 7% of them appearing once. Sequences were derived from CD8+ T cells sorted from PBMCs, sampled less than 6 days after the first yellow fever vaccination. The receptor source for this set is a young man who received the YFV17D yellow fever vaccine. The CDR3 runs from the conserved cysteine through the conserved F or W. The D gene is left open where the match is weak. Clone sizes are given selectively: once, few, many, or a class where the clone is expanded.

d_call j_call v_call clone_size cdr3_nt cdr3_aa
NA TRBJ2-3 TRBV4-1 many TGCGCCAGCAGCCAAGTCCACCCGGGGGATACGCAGTATTTT CASSQVHPGDTQYF
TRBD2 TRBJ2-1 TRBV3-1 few TGTGCCAGCAGCCAAGGGGGACTAGCCGGGAATGAGCAGTTCTTC CASSQGGLAGNEQFF
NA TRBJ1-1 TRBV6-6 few TGTGCCAGCAGTTACGAGAACACTGAAGCTTTCTTT CASSYENTEAFF
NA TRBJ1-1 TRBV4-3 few TGCGCCAGCAGCCAAGAATCTGGTATTAGTGAAGCTTTCTTT CASSQESGISEAFF
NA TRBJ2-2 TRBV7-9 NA TGTGCCAGCAGCACTCCCTACACCCCGAACAACGGCCGGGAGCTGTTTTTT CASSTPYTPNNGRELFF
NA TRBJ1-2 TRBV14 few TGTGCCAGCAGCCCGGGACAACGCTATGGCTACACCTTC CASSPGQRYGYTF
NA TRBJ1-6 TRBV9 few TGTGCCAGCAGCGACGGACCGTATAATTCACCCCTCCACTTT CASSDGPYNSPLHF
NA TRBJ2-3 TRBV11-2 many TGTGCCAGCAGCCTCCAATTCGGCACAGATACGCAGTATTTT CASSLQFGTDTQYF
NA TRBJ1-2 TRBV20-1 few TGCAGTGCTAGGACACGGGACAACTATGGCTACACCTTC CSARTRDNYGYTF
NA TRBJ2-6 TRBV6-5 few TGTGCCAGCAGTCTACAAAGATCTGGGGCCAACGTCCTGACTTTC CASSLQRSGANVLTF
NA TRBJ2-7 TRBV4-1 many TGCGCCAGCAGCCTTGCATCGGCGGCCGAGCAGTACTTC CASSLASAAEQYF
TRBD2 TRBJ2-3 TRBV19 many TGTGCCAGTAGTTTGCTAGCGGGGGCCCTCGGAGATACGCAGTATTTT CASSLLAGALGDTQYF
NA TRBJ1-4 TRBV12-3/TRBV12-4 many TGTGCCAGCAGTTTGGAGACAGGAACCACAACTAATGAAAAACTGTTTTTT CASSLETGTTTNEKLFF
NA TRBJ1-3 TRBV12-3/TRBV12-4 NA TGTGCCAGCAGCCCTACAGGGTTCGGAAACACCATATATTTT CASSPTGFGNTIYF
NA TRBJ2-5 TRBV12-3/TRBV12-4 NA TGTGCCAGCAGTGACAGGGGAGGGCAAGAGACCCAGTACTTC CASSDRGGQETQYF
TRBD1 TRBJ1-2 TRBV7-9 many TGTGCCAGCAGCTTTACCGGGACAGGGTCAGACGGCTATGGCTACACCTTC CASSFTGTGSDGYGYTF
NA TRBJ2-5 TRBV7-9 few TGTGCCAGCAGCAGTACTGGCCAAGAGACCCAGTACTTC CASSSTGQETQYF
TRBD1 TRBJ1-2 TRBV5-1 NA TGCGCCAGCAGCCCGACAGGGGGCTTCGGCTACACCTTC CASSPTGGFGYTF
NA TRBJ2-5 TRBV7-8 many TGTGCCAGCAGCCAAGTCAGGGTCCTGGAGACCCAGTACTTC CASSQVRVLETQYF
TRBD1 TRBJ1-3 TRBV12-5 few TGTGCTAGTGGTTTGGTACTTCAGGGACAGGAACCCCGGGGAAACACCATATATTTT CASGLVLQGQEPRGNTIYF
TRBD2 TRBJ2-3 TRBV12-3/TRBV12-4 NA TGTGCCAGCCTCGGGGGGAGGGATACGCAGTATTTT CASLGGRDTQYF
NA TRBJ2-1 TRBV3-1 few TGTGCCAGCAGCCAAGGTGGCAGGGTAAACAATGAGCAGTTCTTC CASSQGGRVNNEQFF
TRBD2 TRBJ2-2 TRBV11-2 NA TGTGCCAGCAGCCCTAGACTAGCGGGGGGGCCGGGCACCGGGGAGCTGTTTTTT CASSPRLAGGPGTGELFF
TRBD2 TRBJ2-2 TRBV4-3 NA TGCGCCAGCAGCCAAGACTTTAGCGGGGGGGACACCGGGGAGCTGTTTTTT CASSQDFSGGDTGELFF
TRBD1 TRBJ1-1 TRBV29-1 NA TGCAGCGTGCAGGGGGCTGAAGCTTTCTTT CSVQGAEAFF
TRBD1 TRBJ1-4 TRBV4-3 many TGCGCCAGCAGCGAACCCCAGGGGGTGAGTTCGGGATCGACTAATGAAAAACTGTTTTTT CASSEPQGVSSGSTNEKLFF
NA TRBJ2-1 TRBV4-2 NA TGTGCCAGCAGCCAAGAGAGCGGCTCCTACAATGAGCAGTTCTTC CASSQESGSYNEQFF
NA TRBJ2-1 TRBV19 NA TGTGCCAGTAGCACCAGGAGCTACAATGAGCAGTTCTTC CASSTRSYNEQFF
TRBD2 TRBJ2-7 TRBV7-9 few TGTGCCAGCGGCCTCCGGGGGGACGAGCAGTACTTC CASGLRGDEQYF
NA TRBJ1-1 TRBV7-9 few TGTGCCAGCAGCTTGGGGGGGGCAGGGTGGACTGAAGCTTTCTTT CASSLGGAGWTEAFF
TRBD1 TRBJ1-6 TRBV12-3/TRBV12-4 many TGTGCCAGCAGTGCACAGGGGGCATATTCACCCCTCCACTTT CASSAQGAYSPLHF
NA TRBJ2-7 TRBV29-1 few TGCAGCGTTGAAGGGGGCGATGAGCAGTACTTC CSVEGGDEQYF
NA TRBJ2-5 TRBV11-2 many TGTGCCAGCAGCCCTAGTCGGCGGCCACAAGAGACCCAGTACTTC CASSPSRRPQETQYF
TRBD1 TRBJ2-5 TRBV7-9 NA TGTGCCAGCAGCTCACCGACAGGGCTGGGGGAGACCCAGTACTTC CASSSPTGLGETQYF
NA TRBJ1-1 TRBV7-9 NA TGTGCCAGCAGCCGAAGCGGTGGCACTGAAGCTTTCTTT CASSRSGGTEAFF
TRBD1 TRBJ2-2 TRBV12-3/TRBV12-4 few TGTGCCAGCAGTTTATTACAGGGGTCCGGGGAGCTGTTTTTT CASSLLQGSGELFF
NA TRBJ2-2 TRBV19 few TGTGCCAGTAGTACCGGGGGCACCGGGGAGCTGTTTTTT CASSTGGTGELFF
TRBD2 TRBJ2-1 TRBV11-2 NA TGTGCCAGCAGCTTAACTAGCGGGGGGCCAACGAGCTCCTACAATGAGCAGTTCTTC CASSLTSGGPTSSYNEQFF
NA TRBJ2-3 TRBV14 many TGTGCCAGCAGCCGTCAAGGAGGGGTCACAGATACGCAGTATTTT CASSRQGGVTDTQYF
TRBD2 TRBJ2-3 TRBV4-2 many TGTGCCAGCAGCCAAGAGGGATCTTCGCGGGGGGTACACACAGATACGCAGTATTTT CASSQEGSSRGVHTDTQYF
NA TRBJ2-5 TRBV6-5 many TGTGCCAGCAGTTATGGGCCGTCGCAGGGGGAGACCCAGTACTTC CASSYGPSQGETQYF
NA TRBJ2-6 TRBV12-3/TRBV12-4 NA TGTGCCGTAGGCAGGGACTCTGGGGCCAACGTCCTGACTTTC CAVGRDSGANVLTF
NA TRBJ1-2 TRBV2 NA TGTGCCAGCAGTGAAGTGGCAGCCCCACCGTTAGGCTACACCTTC CASSEVAAPPLGYTF